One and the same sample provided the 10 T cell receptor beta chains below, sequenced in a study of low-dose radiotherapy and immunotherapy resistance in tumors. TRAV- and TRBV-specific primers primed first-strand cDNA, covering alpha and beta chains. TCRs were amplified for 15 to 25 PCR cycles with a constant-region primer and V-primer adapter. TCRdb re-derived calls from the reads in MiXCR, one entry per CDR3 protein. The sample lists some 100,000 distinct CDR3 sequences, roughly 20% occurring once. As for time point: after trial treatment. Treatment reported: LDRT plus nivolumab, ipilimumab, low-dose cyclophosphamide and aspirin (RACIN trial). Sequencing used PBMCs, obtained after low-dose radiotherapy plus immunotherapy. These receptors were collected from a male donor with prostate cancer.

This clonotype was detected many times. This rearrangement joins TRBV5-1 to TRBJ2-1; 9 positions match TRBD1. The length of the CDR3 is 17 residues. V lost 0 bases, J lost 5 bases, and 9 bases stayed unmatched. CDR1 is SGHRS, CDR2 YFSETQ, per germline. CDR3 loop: CASSLVASGQGHNEQFF. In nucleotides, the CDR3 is TGCGCCAGCAGCTTGGTTGCCTCGGGACAGGGACACAATGAGCAGTTCTTC.

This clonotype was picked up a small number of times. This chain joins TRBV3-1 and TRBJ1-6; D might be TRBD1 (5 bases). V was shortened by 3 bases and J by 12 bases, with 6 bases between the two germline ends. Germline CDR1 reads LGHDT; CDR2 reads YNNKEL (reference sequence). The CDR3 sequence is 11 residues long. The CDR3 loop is CASSQGGPLHF. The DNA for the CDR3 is TGTGCCAGCAGCCAGGGGGGACCCCTCCACTTT.

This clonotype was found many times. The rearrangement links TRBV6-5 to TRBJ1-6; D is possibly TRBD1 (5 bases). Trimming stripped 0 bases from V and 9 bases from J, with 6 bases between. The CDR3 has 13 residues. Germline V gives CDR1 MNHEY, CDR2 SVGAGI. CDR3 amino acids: CASSYSRGSPLHF. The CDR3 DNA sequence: TGTGCCAGCAGTTACTCAAGGGGTTCACCCCTCCACTTT.

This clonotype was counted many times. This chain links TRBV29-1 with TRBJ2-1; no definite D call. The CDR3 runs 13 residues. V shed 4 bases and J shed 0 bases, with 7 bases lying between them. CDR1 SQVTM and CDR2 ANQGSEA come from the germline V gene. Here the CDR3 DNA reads TGCAGCGTTGCTTTTGGCTCCTACAATGAGCAGTTCTTC. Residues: CSVAFGSYNEQFF.

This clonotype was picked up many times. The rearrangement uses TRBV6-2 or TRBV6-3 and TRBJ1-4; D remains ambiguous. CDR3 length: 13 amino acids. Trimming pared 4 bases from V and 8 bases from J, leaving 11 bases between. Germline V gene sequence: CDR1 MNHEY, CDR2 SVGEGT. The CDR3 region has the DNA TGTGCCAGCAGTTCCGACCCCGAGGAAAAACTGTTTTTT. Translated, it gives CASSSDPEEKLFF.

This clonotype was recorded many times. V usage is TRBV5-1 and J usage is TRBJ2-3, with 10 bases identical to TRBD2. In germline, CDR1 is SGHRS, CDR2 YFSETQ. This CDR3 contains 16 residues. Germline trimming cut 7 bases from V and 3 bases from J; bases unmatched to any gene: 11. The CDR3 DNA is TGCGCCAGCGGCCTCGTGGTTAGCGGGGGGACAGATACGCAGTATTTT. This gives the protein CASGLVVSGGTDTQYF.

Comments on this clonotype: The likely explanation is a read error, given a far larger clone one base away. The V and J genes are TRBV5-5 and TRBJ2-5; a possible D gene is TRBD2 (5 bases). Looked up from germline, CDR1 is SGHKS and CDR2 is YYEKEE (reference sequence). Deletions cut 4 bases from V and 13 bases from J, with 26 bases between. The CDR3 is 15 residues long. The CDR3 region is CASSPKRRTTNERYF. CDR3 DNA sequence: TGTGCCAGCAGCCCCAAGCGGCGCACCACCAATGAGCGGTACTTC.

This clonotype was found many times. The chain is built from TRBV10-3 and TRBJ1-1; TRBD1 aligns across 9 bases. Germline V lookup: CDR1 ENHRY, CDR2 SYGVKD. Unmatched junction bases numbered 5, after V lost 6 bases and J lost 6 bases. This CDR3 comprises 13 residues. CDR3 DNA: TGTGCCATCAGGGGGGACAGGGCGGCTGAAGCTTTCTTT. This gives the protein CAIRGDRAAEAFF.

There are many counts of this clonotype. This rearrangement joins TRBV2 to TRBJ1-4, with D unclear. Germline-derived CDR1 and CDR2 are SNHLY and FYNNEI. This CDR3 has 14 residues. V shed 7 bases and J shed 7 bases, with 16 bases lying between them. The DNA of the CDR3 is TGTGCCAGCACAAACCCCCCCACGGTTGAAAAACTGTTTTTT. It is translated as CASTNPPTVEKLFF.

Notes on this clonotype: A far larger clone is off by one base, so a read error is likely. CDR3 sequence reads: CANSWWGRARDTQYF. CDR3 nucleotides: TGTGCCAACAGTTGGTGGGGAAGGGCTCGTGATACGCAGTATTTT. The V call is TRBV5-5, the J call TRBJ2-3; D uncertain. The length of the CDR3 is 15 residues. Germline lookup yields CDR1 SGHKS and CDR2 YYEKEE (reference sequence). V lost 9 bases to trimming and J lost 6 bases, with 23 bases between them.